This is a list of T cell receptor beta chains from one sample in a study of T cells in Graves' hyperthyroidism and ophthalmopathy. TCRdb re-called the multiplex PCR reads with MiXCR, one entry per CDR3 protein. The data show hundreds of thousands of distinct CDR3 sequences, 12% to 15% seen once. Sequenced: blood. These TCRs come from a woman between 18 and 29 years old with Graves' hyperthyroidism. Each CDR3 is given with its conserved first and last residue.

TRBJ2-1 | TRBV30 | CAWGTTNEQFF
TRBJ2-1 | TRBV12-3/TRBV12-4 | CASRARGLTGTAYNEQFF
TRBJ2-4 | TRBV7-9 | CASSSIEGGLAKNIQYF
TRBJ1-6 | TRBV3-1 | CASSQDWSNSPLHF
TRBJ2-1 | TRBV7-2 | CASRNYNEQFF
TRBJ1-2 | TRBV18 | CASSPSGNYGYTF
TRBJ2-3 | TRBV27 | CASSLGQQADTQYF
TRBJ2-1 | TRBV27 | CASSPLPGSYNEQFF
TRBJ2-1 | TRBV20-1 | CSARMPSGRAGANEQFF
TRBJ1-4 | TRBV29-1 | CSVESSGEKLLF
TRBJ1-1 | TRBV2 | CASSEVNTEAFF
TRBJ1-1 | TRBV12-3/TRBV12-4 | CASSSDGRLNTEAFF
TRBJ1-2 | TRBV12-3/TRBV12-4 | CASRYTGGRSNYGYTF
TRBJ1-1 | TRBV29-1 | CSVAGGMNTEAFF
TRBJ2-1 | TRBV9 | CASSDPTSGGPDEQFF
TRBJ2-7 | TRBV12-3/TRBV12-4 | CASSGGAYIYEQYF
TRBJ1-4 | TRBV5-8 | CASSSLTGAEKLFF
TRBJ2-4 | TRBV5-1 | CASSLETGGAKNIQYF
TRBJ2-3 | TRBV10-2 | CASSPLAGGGGTQYF
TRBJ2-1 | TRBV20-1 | CSGRGLGEQFF
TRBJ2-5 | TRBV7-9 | CASSDGPMYQETQYF
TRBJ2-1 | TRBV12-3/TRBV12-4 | CASTATRASSYNEQFF
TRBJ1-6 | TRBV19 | CASSIAARDSPLHF
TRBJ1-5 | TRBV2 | CASSRVSNQPQHF
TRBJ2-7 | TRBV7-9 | CASSLGGVGRAYEQYF
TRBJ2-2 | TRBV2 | CASSAGQGFGGELLF
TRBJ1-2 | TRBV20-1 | CSAPDGIYGYTF
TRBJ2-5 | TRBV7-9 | CASSQPKTSGKETQYF
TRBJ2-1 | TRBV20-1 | CSARDYRGPHEQFF
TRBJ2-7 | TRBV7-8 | CASSLAASAVSSYEQYF
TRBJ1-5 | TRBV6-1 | CASRSTVPQHF
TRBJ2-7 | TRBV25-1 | CASSEFGGTYEQYF
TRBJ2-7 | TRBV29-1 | CSVEGTGDYEQYF
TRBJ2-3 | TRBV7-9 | CASSSQSTDTQYF
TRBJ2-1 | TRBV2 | CASRTGTGVGEQFF
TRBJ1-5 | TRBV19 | CASSVQGASQTQHF
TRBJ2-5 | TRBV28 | CASSDRDRGRDQYF
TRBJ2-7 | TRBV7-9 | CASSFQTGGASAYEQYF
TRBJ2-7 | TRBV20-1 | CSARPTSRYEQYF
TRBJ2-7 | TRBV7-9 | CASSLVEPPYEQYF
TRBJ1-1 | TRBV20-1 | CSARQEGRRRAFF
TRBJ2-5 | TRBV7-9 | CASSLSRGTSGQETQYF
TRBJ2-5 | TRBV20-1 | CSANRWRVGTTLGETQYF
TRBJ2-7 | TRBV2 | CASSDSLLLTGQSYEQYF
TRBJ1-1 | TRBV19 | CASSIDLVGLGFF
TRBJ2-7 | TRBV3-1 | CASSLDKRYEQYF
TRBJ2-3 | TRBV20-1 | CSAEQGTSTDTQYF
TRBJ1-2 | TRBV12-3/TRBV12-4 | CASSPDSLTTNYGYTF
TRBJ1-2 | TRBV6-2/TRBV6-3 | CASSWDGNYGYTF
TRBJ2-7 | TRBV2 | CASSGQGVYEQYF
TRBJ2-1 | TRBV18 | CASSPGSEPYNEQFF
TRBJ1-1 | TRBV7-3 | CASSANLGTEAFF
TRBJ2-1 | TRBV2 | CASSHSGRTNEQFF
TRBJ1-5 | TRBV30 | CAWSALQYQPQHF
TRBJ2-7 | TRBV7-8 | CASSRLGIAGEGYEQYF
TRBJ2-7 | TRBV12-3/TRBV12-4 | CASTFFQASSYEQYF
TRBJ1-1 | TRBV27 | CASSPGGEVTEAFF
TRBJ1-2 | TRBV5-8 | CASSLGWPEGYTF
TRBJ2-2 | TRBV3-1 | CATTDRSAGELFF